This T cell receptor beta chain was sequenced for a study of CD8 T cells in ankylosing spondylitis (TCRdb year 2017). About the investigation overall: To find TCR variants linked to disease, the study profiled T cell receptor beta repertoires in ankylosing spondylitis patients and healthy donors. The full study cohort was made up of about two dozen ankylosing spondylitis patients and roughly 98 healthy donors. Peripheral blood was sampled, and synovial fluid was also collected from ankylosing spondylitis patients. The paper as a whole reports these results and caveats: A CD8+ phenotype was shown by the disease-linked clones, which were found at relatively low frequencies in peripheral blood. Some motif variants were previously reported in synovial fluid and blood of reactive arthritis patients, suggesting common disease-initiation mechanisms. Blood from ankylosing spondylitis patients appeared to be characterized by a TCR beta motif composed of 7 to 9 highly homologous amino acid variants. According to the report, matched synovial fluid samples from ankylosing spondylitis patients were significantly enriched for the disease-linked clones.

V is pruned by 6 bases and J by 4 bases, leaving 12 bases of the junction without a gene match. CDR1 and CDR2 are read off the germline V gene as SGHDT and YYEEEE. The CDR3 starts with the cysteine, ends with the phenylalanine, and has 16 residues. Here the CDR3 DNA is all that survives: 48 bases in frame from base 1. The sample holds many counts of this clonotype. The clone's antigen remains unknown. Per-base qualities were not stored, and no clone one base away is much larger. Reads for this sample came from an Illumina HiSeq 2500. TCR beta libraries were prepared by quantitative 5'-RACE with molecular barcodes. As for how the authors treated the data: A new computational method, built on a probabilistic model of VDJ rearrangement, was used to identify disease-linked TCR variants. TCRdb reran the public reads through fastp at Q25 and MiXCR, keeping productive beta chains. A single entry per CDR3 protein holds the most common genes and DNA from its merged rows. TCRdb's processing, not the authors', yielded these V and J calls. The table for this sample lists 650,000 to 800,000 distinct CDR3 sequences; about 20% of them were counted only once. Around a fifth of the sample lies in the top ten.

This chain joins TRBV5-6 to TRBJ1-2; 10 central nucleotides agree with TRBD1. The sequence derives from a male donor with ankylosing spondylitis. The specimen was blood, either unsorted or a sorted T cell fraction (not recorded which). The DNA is TGTGCCAGCATCAGGACAGGGGGAGGATTCCTCTATGGCTACACCTTC. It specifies CASIRTGGGFLYGYTF.